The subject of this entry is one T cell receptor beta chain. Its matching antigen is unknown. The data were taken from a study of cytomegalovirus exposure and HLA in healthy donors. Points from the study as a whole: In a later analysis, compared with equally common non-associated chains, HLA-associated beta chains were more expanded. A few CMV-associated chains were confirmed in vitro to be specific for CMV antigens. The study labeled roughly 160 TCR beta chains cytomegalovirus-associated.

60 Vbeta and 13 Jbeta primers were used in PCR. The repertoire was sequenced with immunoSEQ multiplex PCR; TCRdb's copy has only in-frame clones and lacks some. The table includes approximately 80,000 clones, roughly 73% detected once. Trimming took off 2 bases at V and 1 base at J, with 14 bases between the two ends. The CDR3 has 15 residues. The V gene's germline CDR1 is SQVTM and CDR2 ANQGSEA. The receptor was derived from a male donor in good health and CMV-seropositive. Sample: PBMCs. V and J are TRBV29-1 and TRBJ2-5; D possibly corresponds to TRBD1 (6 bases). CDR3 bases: TGCAGCGTTGAAATGGTGGGGACAACCCAAGAGACCCAGTACTTC. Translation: CSVEMVGTTQETQYF.